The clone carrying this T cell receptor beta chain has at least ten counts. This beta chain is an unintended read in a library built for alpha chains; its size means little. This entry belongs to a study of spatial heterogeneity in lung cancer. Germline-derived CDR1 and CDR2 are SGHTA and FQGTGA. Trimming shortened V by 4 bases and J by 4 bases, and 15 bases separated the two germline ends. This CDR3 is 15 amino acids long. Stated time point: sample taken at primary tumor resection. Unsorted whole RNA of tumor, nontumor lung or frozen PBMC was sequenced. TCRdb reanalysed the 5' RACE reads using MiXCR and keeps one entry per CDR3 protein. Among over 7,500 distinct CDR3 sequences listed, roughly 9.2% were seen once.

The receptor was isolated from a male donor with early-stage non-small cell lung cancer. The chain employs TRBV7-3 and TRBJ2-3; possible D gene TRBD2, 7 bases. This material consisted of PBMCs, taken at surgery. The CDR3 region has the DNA TGTGCCAGCAGCTCGGCGGGAGCAGGGGCAGATACGCAGTATTTT. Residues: CASSSAGAGADTQYF.